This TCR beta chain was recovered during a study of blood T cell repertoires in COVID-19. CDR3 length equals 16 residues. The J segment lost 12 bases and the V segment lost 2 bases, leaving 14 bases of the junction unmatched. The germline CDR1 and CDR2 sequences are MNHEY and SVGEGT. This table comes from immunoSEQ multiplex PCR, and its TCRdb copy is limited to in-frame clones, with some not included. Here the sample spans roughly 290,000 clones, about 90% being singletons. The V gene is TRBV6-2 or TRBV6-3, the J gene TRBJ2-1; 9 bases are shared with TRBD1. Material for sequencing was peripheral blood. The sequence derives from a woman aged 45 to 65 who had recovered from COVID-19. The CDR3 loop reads CASSYARQGGPYGQFF. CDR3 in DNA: TGTGCCAGCAGTTACGCCCGACAGGGGGGGCCTTATGGGCAGTTCTTC.